Below, one T cell receptor (beta chain) is given with its context. The repertoire was sequenced with immunoSEQ multiplex PCR; TCRdb's copy has only in-frame clones and lacks some. The repertoire holds a few hundred thousand clones, 70% to 90% seen once, with over 3.5% in the top ten. The CDR3 length is 16 residues. CDR1 is MNHEY and CDR2 is SMNVEV in the germline V gene (reference sequence). Deletions cut 6 bases from V and 1 base from J, with 18 bases between. These data are taken from a study of blood T cell repertoires in COVID-19. The V gene is TRBV27, the J gene TRBJ1-1; D not resolved. Input material: peripheral blood. This sequence was found in a woman aged 40 to 50 with acute or convalescent COVID-19. The CDR3 sequence: CASRLDVGSPNTEAFF. CDR3 nucleotides: TGTGCCAGCAGATTGGATGTCGGGAGCCCGAACACTGAAGCTTTCTTT.